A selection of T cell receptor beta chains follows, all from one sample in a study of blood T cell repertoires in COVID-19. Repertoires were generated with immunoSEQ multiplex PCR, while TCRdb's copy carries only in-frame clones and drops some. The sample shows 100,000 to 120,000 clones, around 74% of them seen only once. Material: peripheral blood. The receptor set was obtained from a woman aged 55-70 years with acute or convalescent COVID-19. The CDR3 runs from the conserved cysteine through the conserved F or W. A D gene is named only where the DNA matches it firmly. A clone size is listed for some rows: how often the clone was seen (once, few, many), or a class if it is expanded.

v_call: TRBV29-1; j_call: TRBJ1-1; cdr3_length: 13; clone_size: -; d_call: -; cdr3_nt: TGCAGCGTCGGCGGACAGCTGAACACTGAAGCTTTCTTT; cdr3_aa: CSVGGQLNTEAFF
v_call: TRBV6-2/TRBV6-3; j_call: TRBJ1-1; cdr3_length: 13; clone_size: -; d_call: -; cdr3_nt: TGTGCCAGCAGTTACTCAGCCTTCACTGAAGCTTTCTTT; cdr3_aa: CASSYSAFTEAFF
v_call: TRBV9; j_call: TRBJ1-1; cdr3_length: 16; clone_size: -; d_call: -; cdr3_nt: TGTGCCAGCAGCGTAGCTTCGGGGAGAATGAACACTGAAGCTTTCTTT; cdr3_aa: CASSVASGRMNTEAFF
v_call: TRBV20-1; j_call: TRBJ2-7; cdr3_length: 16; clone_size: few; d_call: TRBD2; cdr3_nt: TGCAGTGCTAGTCCAAACCGGGGGGGACCCCCCTACGAGCAGTACTTC; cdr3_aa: CSASPNRGGPPYEQYF
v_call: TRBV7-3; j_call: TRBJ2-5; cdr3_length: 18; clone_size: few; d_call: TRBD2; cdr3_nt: TGTGCCAGCAGCTCAGGACTAGCGGGGGGCCTATTACAAGAGACCCAGTACTTC; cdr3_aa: CASSSGLAGGLLQETQYF
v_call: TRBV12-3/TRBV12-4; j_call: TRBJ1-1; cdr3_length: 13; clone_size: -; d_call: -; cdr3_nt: TGTGCCAGCAGACGACAGGTGAACACTGAAGCTTTCTTT; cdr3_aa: CASRRQVNTEAFF
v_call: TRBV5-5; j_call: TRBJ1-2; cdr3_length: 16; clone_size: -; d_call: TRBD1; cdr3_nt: TGTGCCAGCAGGCCCACGGGACAGGGAATTCACTATGGCTACACCTTC; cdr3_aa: CASRPTGQGIHYGYTF
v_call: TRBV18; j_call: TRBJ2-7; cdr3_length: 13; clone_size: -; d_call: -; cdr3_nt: TGTGCCAGCTCACCACAGGGGACCTACGAGCAGTACTTC; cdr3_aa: CASSPQGTYEQYF
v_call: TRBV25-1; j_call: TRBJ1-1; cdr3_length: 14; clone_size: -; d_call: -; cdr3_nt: TGTGCCAGCATCCCCCCAGGAGGTAGCACTGAAGCTTTCTTT; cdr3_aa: CASIPPGGSTEAFF
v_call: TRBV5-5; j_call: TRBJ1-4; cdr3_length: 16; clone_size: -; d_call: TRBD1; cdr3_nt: TGTGCCAGCAGCTCTACAGGACAGGGTCGATTTGAAAAACTGTTTTTT; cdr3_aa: CASSSTGQGRFEKLFF
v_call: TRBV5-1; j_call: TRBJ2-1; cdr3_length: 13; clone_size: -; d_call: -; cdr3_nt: TGCGCCAGCAGCTTGGATCTACACAATGAGCAGTTCTTC; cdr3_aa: CASSLDLHNEQFF
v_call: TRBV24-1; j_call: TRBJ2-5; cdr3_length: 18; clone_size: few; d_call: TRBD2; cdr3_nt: TGTGCCACCAGTGACCCGGGACTAGCGGGGACACGGGGTGTGACCCAGTACTTC; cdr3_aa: CATSDPGLAGTRGVTQYF
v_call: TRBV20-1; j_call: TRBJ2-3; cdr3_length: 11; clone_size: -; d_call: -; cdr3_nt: TGCAGTGCCAGGGGATCAGATACGCAGTATTTT; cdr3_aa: CSARGSDTQYF
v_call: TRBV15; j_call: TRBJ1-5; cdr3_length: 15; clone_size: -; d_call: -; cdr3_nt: TGTGCCACCAGCGGCCAGGGGCTTTCCAATCAGCCCCAGCATTTT; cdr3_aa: CATSGQGLSNQPQHF
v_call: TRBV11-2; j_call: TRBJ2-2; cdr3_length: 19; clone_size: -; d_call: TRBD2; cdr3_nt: TGTGCCAGCAGCTTAGGGCGGTATCGGGGACTAGAAAACACCGGGGAGCTGTTTTTT; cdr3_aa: CASSLGRYRGLENTGELFF
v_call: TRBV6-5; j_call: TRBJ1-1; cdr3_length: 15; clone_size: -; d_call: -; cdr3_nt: TGTGCCAGTACAGGATCAGAACAGTCGAACACTGAAGCTTTCTTT; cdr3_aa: CASTGSEQSNTEAFF
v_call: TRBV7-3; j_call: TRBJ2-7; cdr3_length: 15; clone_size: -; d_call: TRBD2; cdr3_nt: TGTGCCAGCAGCCGTGGACCTCGGGGGGACTACGAGCAGTACTTC; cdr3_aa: CASSRGPRGDYEQYF
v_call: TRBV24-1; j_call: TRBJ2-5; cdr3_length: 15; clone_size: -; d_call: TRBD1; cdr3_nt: TGTGCCACCAGTGAGCCGACAGGGGGGCTGGGGACCCAGTACTTC; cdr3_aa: CATSEPTGGLGTQYF
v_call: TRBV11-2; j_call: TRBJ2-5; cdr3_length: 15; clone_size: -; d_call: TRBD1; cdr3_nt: TGTGCCAGCAGGCTCGGACAGGCTACCCAAGAGACCCAGTACTTC; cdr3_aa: CASRLGQATQETQYF
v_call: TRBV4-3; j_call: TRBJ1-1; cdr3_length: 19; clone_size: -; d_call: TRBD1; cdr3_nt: TGCGCCAGCAGCCAAGATCCCCCCCCCGGGACAGGGTTTTTCGCTGAAGCTTTCTTT; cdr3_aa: CASSQDPPPGTGFFAEAFF
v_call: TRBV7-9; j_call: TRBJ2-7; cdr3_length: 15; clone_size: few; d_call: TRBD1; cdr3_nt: TGTGCCAGCAGCCCAAGACAGGGGCACTCCTACGAGCAGTACTTC; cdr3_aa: CASSPRQGHSYEQYF
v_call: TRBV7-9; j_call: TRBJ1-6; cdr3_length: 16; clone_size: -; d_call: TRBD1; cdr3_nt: TGTGCCAGCAGCTTAAGGACAGGGGAGAGGAATTCACCCCTCCACTTT; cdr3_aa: CASSLRTGERNSPLHF
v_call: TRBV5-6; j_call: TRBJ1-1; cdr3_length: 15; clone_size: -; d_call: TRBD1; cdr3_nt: TGTGCCAGCAGTTACTTCAGGGGGAGGAACACTGAAGCTTTCTTT; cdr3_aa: CASSYFRGRNTEAFF
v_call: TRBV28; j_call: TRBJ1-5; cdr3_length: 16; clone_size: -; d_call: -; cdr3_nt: TGTGCCAGCGGTAAACGGGGGAGAGGCCCCAATCAGCCCCAGCATTTT; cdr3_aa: CASGKRGRGPNQPQHF
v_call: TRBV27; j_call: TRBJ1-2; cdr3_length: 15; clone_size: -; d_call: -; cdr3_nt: TGTGCCAGCAGTCCCGGGGGGGGCCGGTTTGGTGGCTACACCTTC; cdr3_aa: CASSPGGGRFGGYTF
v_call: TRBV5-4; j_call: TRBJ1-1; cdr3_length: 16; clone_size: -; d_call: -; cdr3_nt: TGTGCCAGCAGATTCGGAGGGGTCGCGATGAACACTGAAGCTTTCTTT; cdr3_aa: CASRFGGVAMNTEAFF
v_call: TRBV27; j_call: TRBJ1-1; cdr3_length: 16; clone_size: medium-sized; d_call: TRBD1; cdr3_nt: TGTGCCAGCAGACCCAGACAGGGGGCTAGTAAAACTGAAGCTTTCTTT; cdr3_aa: CASRPRQGASKTEAFF
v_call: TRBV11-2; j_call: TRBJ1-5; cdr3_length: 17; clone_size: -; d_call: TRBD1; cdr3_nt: TGTGCCAGCAGCTTAGGACGGACAGGGAGCGGCAATCAGCCCCAGCATTTT; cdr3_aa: CASSLGRTGSGNQPQHF
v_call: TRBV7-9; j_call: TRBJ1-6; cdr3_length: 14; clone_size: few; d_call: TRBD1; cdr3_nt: TGTGCCAGCAGCTTATCAGGGGGCCAATCACCCCTCCACTTT; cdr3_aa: CASSLSGGQSPLHF
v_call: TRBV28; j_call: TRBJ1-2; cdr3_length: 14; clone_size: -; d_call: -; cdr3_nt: TGTGCCAGCAGTTTATCGGGGATCGGGTATGGCTACACCTTC; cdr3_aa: CASSLSGIGYGYTF
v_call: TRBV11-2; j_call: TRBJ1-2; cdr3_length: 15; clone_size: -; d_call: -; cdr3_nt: TGTGCCAGCAGCTTAGGGGTCAGTTTATCGGGTGGCTACACCTTC; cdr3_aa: CASSLGVSLSGGYTF
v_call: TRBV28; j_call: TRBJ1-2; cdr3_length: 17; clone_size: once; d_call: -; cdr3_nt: TGTGCCAGCAGTTTATCCGCGTTTCGGGCGGGGAATCATGGCTACACCTTC; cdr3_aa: CASSLSAFRAGNHGYTF
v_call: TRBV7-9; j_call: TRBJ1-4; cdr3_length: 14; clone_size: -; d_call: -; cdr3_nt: TGTGCCAGCAGCTTAGTAGGGGCCGGTGAAAAACTGTTTTTT; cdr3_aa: CASSLVGAGEKLFF
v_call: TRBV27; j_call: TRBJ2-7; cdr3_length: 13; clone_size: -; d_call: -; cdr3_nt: TGTGCCAGCAGACAGGGCACTTCCTACGAGCAGTACTTC; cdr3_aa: CASRQGTSYEQYF
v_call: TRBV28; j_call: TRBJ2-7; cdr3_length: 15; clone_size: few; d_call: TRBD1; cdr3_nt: TGTGCCAGCAGGTTTTCGGGACAGGGGGCTTACGAGCAGTACTTC; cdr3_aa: CASRFSGQGAYEQYF